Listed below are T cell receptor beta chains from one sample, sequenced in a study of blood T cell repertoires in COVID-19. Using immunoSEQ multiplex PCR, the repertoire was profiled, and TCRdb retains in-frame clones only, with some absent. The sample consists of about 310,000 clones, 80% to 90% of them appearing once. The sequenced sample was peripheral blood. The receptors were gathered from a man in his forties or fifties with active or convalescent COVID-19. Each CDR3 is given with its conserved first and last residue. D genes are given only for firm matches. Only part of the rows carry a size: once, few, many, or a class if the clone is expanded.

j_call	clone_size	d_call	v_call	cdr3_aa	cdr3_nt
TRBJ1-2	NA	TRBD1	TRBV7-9	CASSFFVGTGQPDYGYTF	TGTGCCAGCAGCTTCTTTGTTGGGACAGGACAACCCGACTATGGCTACACCTTC
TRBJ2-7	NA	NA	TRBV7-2	CASSPAEGRWYF	TGTGCCAGCAGCCCTGCCGAAGGGAGATGGTACTTC
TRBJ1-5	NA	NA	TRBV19	CASSSQGNQPQHF	TGTGCCAGCTCCTCCCAGGGCAATCAGCCCCAGCATTTT
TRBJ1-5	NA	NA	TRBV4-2	CASSPASSAAGAQHF	TGTGCCAGCAGCCCTGCTTCAAGTGCAGCAGGGGCCCAGCATTTT
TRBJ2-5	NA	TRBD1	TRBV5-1	CASSPGQGTKLQETQYF	TGCGCCAGCAGCCCTGGACAGGGTACAAAACTACAAGAGACCCAGTACTTC
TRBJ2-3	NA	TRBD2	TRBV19	CASSPLAGGPGSTDTQYF	TGTGCCAGTTCTCCCCTAGCGGGAGGGCCGGGAAGCACAGATACGCAGTATTTT
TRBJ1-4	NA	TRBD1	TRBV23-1	CASSHLRDRVLTNEKLFF	TGCGCCAGCAGTCACCTCCGGGACAGGGTTTTAACTAATGAAAAACTGTTTTTT
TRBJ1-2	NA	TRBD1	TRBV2	CASRDRGGGYTF	TGTGCCAGCAGAGACAGGGGAGGAGGCTACACCTTC
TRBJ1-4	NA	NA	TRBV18	CASSPDGSNEKLFF	TGTGCCAGCTCACCCGACGGGAGTAATGAAAAACTGTTTTTT
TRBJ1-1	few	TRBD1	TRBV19	CASSRQGAGFMNTEAFF	TGTGCCAGTAGTAGACAGGGTGCAGGGTTCATGAACACTGAAGCTTTCTTT
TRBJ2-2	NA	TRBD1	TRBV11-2	CASRITGQTGELFF	TGTGCCAGCAGGATTACGGGACAGACCGGGGAGCTGTTTTTT
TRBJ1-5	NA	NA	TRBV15	CATSRDQSNQPQHF	TGTGCCACCAGCAGAGATCAGAGCAATCAGCCCCAGCATTTT
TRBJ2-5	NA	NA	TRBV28	CASSFGYQETQYF	TGTGCCAGCAGTTTCGGGTACCAAGAGACCCAGTACTTC
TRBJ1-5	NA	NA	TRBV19	CASSIGRSNQPQHF	TGTGCCAGTAGTATAGGTCGGTCCAATCAGCCCCAGCATTTT
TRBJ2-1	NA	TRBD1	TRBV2	CASRPDRGWIGGTFDNEQFF	TGTGCCAGCAGGCCTGACAGGGGGTGGATCGGCGGGACATTCGACAATGAGCAGTTCTTC
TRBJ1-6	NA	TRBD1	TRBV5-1	CASSSQGGDNSPLHF	TGCGCCAGCAGCTCGCAGGGGGGAGATAATTCACCCCTCCACTTT
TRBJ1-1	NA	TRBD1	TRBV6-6	CASPTGSNTEAFF	TGTGCCAGCCCGACAGGGTCAAACACTGAAGCTTTCTTT
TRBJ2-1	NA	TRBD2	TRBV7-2	CASSSSGGRGEQFF	TGTGCCAGCAGCTCATCGGGAGGGCGGGGTGAGCAGTTCTTC
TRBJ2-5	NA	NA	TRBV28	CASSSGTRETQYF	TGTGCCAGCAGTTCCGGGACTCGAGAGACCCAGTACTTC
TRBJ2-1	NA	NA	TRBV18	CASSPQTGSSYNEQFF	TGTGCCAGCTCACCGCAGACAGGTAGCTCCTACAATGAGCAGTTCTTC
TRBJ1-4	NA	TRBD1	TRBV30	CAWSYRDRDEKLFF	TGTGCCTGGAGTTATCGGGACAGAGATGAAAAACTGTTTTTT
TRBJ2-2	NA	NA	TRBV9	CASSGGSSNTGELFF	TGTGCCAGCAGCGGCGGCTCGTCGAACACCGGGGAGCTGTTTTTT
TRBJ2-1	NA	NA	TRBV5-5	CASSLERNSYNEQFF	TGTGCCAGCAGCTTGGAGCGGAACTCCTACAATGAGCAGTTCTTC
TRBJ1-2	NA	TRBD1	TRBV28	CASSFSGGIPSGFYGYTF	TGTGCCAGCAGTTTCTCAGGGGGCATCCCTTCAGGTTTCTATGGCTACACCTTC
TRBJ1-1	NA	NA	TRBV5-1	CASSLEGVRNTEAFF	TGCGCCAGCAGCTTGGAAGGGGTTCGGAACACTGAAGCTTTCTTT
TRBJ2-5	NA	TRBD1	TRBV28	CASGYAGGGETQYF	TGTGCCAGCGGATATGCAGGGGGTGGGGAGACCCAGTACTTC
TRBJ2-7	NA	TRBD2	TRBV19	CASSAGGPYEQYF	TGTGCCAGTTCGGCGGGGGGTCCCTACGAGCAGTACTTC